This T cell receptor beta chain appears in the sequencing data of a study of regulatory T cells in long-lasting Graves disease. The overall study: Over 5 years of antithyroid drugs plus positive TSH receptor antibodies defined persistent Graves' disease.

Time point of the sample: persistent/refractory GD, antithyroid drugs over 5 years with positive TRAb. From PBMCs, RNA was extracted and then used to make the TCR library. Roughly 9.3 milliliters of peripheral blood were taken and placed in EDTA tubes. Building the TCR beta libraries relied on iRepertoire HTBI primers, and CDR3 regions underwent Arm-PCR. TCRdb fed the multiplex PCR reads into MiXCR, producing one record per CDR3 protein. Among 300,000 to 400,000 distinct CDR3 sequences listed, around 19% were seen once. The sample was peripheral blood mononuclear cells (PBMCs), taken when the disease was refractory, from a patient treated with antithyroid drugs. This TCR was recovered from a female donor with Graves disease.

CDR3 in amino acids: CASSPQGASNEKLFF. Written as DNA, the CDR3 is TGTGCCAGCTCACCGCAGGGGGCTAGTAATGAAAAACTGTTTTTT. The J gene is TRBJ1-4, the V gene TRBV18; 8 bases fit TRBD1. Trimming removed 3 bases from V and 4 bases from J; junction bases left unmatched: 4. Germline V lookup: CDR1 KGHSH, CDR2 LQKENI. The CDR3 is 15 residues long.